Here is one TCR beta chain with its context. Its antigen remains unidentified. There are no base qualities to consult, and no much larger clone falls within one base. For sequencing of the TCRbeta CDR3 region, genomic DNA was extracted from the sorted cells. TCRbeta CDR3 regions were sequenced using the immunoSEQ Assay. TCRdb stores this immuneACCESS table with in-frame sequences only. Part of the clones is absent; in the studies checked, under half of the shortfall reflects unresolved V genes, and no reason is known for the rest. The sample yields 70,000 to 75,000 clones; around four fifths were counted once. The ten largest make up 5.5% to 6% of the sample. This entry is derived from a study of OX40 agonist ivuxolimab in advanced cancers. Study-level background: Ivuxolimab was an agonistic, fully human IgG2 monoclonal antibody directed against OX40 (CD134), a costimulatory receptor. Intravenous ivuxolimab was administered to patients every 2 weeks at six dose levels: 0.01, 0.1, 0.3, 1.5, 3 and 10 mg/kg. Of the 50 to 55 dose-escalation patients, hepatocellular carcinoma was present in about 19, melanoma in about 15, renal cell carcinoma in 9 and head and neck cancer in 9. The dose-escalation cohort was about 87% male with a mean age of about 60 years, ranging from roughly 20 to 80. Prior anti-PD-1, anti-PD-L1 or anti-CTLA-4 therapy was permitted, and 40% of dose-escalation patients had received checkpoint inhibitors. Partial responses occurred in three dose-escalation patients, of whom one had hepatocellular carcinoma and two had cutaneous melanoma. Peripheral TCRbeta sequencing was intended to test whether TCR sequence diversity was altered and clonal T-cell expansion was caused by ivuxolimab. The monotherapy dose-escalation portion (N of about 49 patients) of the phase I ivuxolimab trial is reported in the paper.

CDR1 and CDR2 are drawn from the germline V gene: MDHEN, SYDVKM. Ends trimmed: V by 3 bases, J by 0 bases; bases unmatched to a gene: 6. From the cysteine up to the phenylalanine, the CDR3 has a length of 18 residues. Solely the CDR3 DNA is kept, with 54 bases framed from the first base. General study outcomes and caveats: In the 0.1-3.0 mg/kg groups, partial responders were among the patients with the lowest normalized peripheral clonal expansion, particularly in CD8+ T cells. At doses of 0.1 to 3.0 mg/kg, clonal expansion of both CD4+ and CD8+ blood T cells was observed from baseline to week 6. Which antigens the clonally expanded peripheral T cells were specific for was not determined. Low levels of normalized T-cell clonal expansion were also seen in some patients who did not respond. On average, CD8+ T cells showed more expanded clones than CD4+ T cells after ivuxolimab.

Patients with a history of autoimmune disease or receiving systemic immunosuppression were excluded from the trial. Peripheral blood for TCR sequencing was drawn from every dose cohort at baseline, at cycle 4 day 1 and at cycle 7 day 1. The samples were taken from a phase I, first-in-human, multicenter, open-label dose-escalation trial of ivuxolimab. Adults with locally advanced or metastatic melanoma, renal cell carcinoma, hepatocellular carcinoma or head and neck squamous cell carcinoma were enrolled in the trial. Before TCR sequencing, CD4+ T cells and CD8+ T cells were sorted from peripheral blood as separate populations.

The rearrangement joined TRBV28 to TRBJ2-6; 9 bases in the middle match TRBD1. The TCR was taken from an adult with an advanced solid tumor such as melanoma, head and neck, liver or kidney cancer. This material consisted of CD4+ or CD8+ T cells sorted from blood, taken in a trial of the OX40 agonist ivuxolimab. In nucleotide form, the sequence is TGTGCCAGCAGTTTTGACAGGGGGGCCCCCTCTGGGGCCAACGTCCTGACTTTC. Translated, it reads CASSFDRGAPSGANVLTF.